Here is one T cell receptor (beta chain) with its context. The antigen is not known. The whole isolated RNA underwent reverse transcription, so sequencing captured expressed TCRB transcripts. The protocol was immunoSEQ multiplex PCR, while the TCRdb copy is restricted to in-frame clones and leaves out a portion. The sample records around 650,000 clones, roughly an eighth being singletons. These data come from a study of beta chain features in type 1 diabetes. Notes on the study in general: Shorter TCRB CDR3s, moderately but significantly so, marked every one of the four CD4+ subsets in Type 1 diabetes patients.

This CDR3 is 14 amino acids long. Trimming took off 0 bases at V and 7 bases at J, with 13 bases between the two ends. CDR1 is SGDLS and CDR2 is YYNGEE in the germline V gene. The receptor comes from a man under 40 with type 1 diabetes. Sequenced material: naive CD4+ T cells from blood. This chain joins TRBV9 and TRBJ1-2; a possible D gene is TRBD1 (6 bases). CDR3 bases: TGTGCCAGCAGCGTAGAACAGGGAAACAGTGGCTACACCTTC. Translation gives CASSVEQGNSGYTF.